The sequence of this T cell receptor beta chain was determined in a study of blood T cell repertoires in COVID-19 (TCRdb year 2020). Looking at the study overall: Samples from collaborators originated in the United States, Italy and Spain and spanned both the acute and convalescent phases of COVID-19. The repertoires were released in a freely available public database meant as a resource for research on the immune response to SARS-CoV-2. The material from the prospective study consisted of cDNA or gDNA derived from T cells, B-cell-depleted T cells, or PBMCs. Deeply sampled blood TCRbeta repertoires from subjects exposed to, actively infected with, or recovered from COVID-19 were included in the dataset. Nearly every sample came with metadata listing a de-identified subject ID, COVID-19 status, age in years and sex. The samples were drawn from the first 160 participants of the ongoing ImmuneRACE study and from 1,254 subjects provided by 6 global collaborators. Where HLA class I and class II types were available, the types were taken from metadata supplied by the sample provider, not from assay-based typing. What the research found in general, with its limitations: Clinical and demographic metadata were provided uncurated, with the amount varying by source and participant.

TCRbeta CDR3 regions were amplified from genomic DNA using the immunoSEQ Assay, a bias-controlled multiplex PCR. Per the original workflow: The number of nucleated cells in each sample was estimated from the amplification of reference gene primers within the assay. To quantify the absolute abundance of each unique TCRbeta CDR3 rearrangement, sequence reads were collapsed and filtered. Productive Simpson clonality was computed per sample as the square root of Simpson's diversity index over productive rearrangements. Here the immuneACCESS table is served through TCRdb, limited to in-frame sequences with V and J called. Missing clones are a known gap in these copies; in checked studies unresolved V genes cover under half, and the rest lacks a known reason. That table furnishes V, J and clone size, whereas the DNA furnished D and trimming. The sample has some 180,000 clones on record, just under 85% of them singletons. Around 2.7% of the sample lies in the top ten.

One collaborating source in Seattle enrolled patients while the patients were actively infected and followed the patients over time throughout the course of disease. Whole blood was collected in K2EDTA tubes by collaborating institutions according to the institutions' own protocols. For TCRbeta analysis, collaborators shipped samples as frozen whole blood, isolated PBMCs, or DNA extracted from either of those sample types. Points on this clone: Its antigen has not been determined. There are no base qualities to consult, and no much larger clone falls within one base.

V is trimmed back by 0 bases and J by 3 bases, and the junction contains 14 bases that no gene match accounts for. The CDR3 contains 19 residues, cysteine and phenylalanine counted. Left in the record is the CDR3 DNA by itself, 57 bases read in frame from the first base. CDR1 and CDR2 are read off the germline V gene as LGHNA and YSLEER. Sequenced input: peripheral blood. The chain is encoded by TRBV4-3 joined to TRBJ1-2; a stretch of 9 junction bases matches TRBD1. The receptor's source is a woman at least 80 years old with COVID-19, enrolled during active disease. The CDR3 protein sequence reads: CASSQDEGQGSLDDYGYTF. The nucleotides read TGCGCCAGCAGCCAAGATGAGGGACAGGGAAGTTTGGACGACTATGGCTACACCTTC.